This T cell receptor (beta chain) was sequenced during a study (dated by TCRdb to the mid-2010s). Measured from the cysteine to the phenylalanine, the CDR3 is 16 residues long. Solely the CDR3 DNA is kept, with 48 bases framed from the first base. The CDR1 and CDR2 encoded by the germline V gene are SGHTA and FQGNSA. Trimming takes 5 bases from V and 3 bases from J, and the germline ends sit 20 bases apart. Libraries were constructed by RT-PCR. The data were produced on an Illumina MiSeq. The raw public data were reprocessed by TCRdb itself: fastp quality trimming at Q25, MiXCR clonotype calling, in-frame beta chains only. Merged by CDR3 protein, the rows form single entries marked with the most common genes and DNA. The table for this sample lists hundreds of thousands of distinct CDR3 sequences; 14% of them were counted only once. Of the sample, roughly 3.9% falls within the top ten clones. This clonotype appeared many times. Its antigen specificity is not known. Base qualities are not provided; no much larger clone lies one nucleotide away.

The sequence was collected from a female donor in good health, serving as a healthy control. The specimen was memory CD4+ T cells from blood. This chain is built from TRBV7-2 and TRBJ2-7; the D region is possibly TRBD1 or TRBD2, each matching across 5 bases. The DNA reads as follows: TGTGCCAGCAGCCGCTCCTCCGGGACCATACACTACGAGCAGTACTTC. Its amino acids are CASSRSSGTIHYEQYF. The entire variable domain, with the stretches around the CDR3 drawn from the reference TRBV7-2 and TRBJ2-7 proteins, is GAGVSQSPSNKVTEKGKDVELRCDPISGHTALYWYRQSLGQGLEFLIYFQGNSAPDKSGLPSDRFSAERTGGSVSTLTIQRTQQEDSAVYLCASSRSSGTIHYEQYFGPGTRLTVT.